The 23 T cell receptor beta chains below come from one sample, sequenced in a study of Ad26.COV2.S vaccination and SARS-CoV-2 variants. The sample's treatment: 15 to 20 received Ad26.COV2.S at low or high dose, single or two shots; about 5 received placebo; per-sample allocation not given. The investigators took samples on day 63 after the first vaccine or placebo injection. Only in-frame clones appear in the TCRdb table, and some are missing; sequencing was by immunoSEQ multiplex PCR. The sample yields 440,000 or so clones, nearly 90% seen once. Sequences were derived from peripheral blood, sampled in a trial of Ad26.COV2.S vaccine versus placebo. These receptors all stem from a person aged 18-65 years who received the Ad26.COV2.S COVID-19 vaccine or a placebo.

The rearrangement uses TRBV7-8 and TRBJ2-2, with TRBD2 as a possible D gene (6 bases). V lost 2 bases to trimming and J lost 1 base, with 11 bases between them. This CDR3 spans 16 amino acids. Germline V lookup: CDR1 SGHVS, CDR2 FQNEAQ. The CDR3 here is CASSLMIGRNTGELFF. CDR3 DNA sequence: TGTGCCAGCAGCTTAATGATCGGGAGGAACACCGGGGAGCTGTTTTTT.

The rearrangement links TRBV24-1 to TRBJ1-2; weak D call: TRBD1 (5 bases). This CDR3 region has 12 residues. With 1 base removed from V and 7 bases from J, the gap between germline ends came to 6 bases. Per the germline V gene, CDR1 is KGHDR and CDR2 is SFDVKD. The CDR3 nucleotides read TGTGCCACCAGTGATTTCGGGGGTGGCTACACCTTC. Its translation is CATSDFGGGYTF.

The gene calls are TRBV28 and TRBJ1-4; no definite D call. CDR1 and CDR2 (germline): MDHEN, SYDVKM. Between the trimmed V and J ends, which lost 5 bases and 6 bases, there was a span of 16 bases. The CDR3 consists of 15 residues. CDR3 sequence reads: CASSRTGSRDEKLFF. The CDR3 nucleotides read TGTGCCAGCAGTCGTACCGGGTCGAGGGATGAAAAACTGTTTTTT.

V is TRBV9 and J is TRBJ1-4; D unclear. The CDR3 covers 15 residues. Germline V gene data show CDR1 as SGDLS and CDR2 as YYNGEE. Trimming took off 5 bases at V and 8 bases at J, with 19 bases between the two ends. CDR3 in DNA: TGTGCCAGCAGTGCCGGCCTGTCGGACGGGGAAAAACTGTTTTTT. Protein: CASSAGLSDGEKLFF. The variable domain in full, completed from reference TRBV9 and TRBJ1-4, reads DSGVTQTPKHLITATGQRVTLRCSPRSGDLSVYWYQQSLDQGLQFLIQYYNGEERAKGNILERFSAQQFPDLHSELNLSSLELGDSALYFCASSAGLSDGEKLFFGSGTQLSVL.

Many counts were recorded for this clone. The DNA of the CDR3 is TGTGCCAGCAGCGGCGGGACAGGGGTCACAGATACGCAGTATTTT. Protein sequence: CASSGGTGVTDTQYF. This chain uses TRBV6-5 with TRBJ2-3; the match to TRBD1 covers 10 bases. Germline V gene sequence: CDR1 MNHEY, CDR2 SVGAGI. This CDR3 has 15 residues. V gave up 6 bases and J gave up 2 bases; unmatched junction bases: 5.

This clone has only a few counts. This chain joins TRBV19 and TRBJ1-5; D is unclear. The CDR3 has 14 residues. Germline V gene lookup returns CDR1 LNHDA and CDR2 SQIVND (reference sequence). Trimming took 7 bases from V and 9 from J, leaving 19 bases between them. The CDR3 spells CASINLQRGGPQHF. The CDR3 region has the DNA TGTGCCAGTATCAATCTCCAACGGGGTGGGCCCCAGCATTTT.

This clone is a singleton in its sample. For the CDR3, the DNA is TGTGCCAGTACAATTGGGGAGGGCCGGGGGTACAATGAGCAGTTCTTC. It specifies CASTIGEGRGYNEQFF. J is TRBJ2-1 and V is TRBV19; the match to TRBD2 covers 7 bases. Trimming took 7 bases from V and 4 from J; bases not matched to a gene: 13. CDR1 LNHDA and CDR2 SQIVND come from the germline V gene (reference sequence). The CDR3 covers 16 residues.

The V call is TRBV5-5, the J call TRBJ2-2; weak D call: TRBD2 (6 bases). V dropped 1 base and J dropped 5 bases, with 12 bases sitting between them. The germline CDR1 and CDR2 sequences are SGHKS and YYEKEE (reference sequence). There are 15 residues in the CDR3. CDR3 nucleotide sequence: TGTGCCAGCAGCTTGATGACTAGTGAGACCGGGGAGCTGTTTTTT. Encoded protein: CASSLMTSETGELFF.

The gene calls are TRBV5-1 and TRBJ2-3; D possibly corresponds to TRBD2 (5 bases). Germline assignment: CDR1 SGHRS and CDR2 YFSETQ. The CDR3 length is 14 residues. Trimming stripped 7 bases from V and 3 bases from J, with 15 bases between. CDR3 sequence reads: CASGVGGSTDTQYF. DNA for the CDR3: TGCGCCAGCGGCGTTGGCGGGTCTACAGATACGCAGTATTTT. The variable domain in full, completed from reference TRBV5-1 and TRBJ2-3, reads KAGVTQTPRYLIKTRGQQVTLSCSPISGHRSVSWYQQTPGQGLQFLFEYFSETQRNKGNFPGRFSGRQFSNSRSEMNVSTLELGDSALYLCASGVGGSTDTQYFGPGTRLTVL.

The chain joins TRBV7-2 to TRBJ1-1; D perhaps matches TRBD1 (5 bases). Germline V gives CDR1 SGHTA, CDR2 FQGNSA. The CDR3 is made up of 11 amino acids. Trimming shortened V by 11 bases and J by 5 bases, and 12 bases separated the two germline ends. The CDR3 is CASRGATEAFF. The CDR3 coding sequence is TGTGCCTCGAGGGGCGCAACTGAAGCTTTCTTT.

V and J are TRBV2 and TRBJ1-2, with D maybe TRBD1 (5 bases). The V end was cut by 6 bases, the J end by 0 bases, with 11 bases between. The CDR3 spans 14 residues. The V gene's germline CDR1 is SNHLY and CDR2 FYNNEI. CDR3 amino acids: CASRAGRANYGYTF. DNA for the CDR3: TGTGCCAGCAGGGCAGGGCGAGCTAACTATGGCTACACCTTC.

This clone occurred a few times. The chain recombines TRBV18 with TRBJ1-2, with a weak D call TRBD1 (5 bases). The germline gives CDR1 KGHSH, CDR2 LQKENI. Trimming took off 3 bases at V and 4 bases at J, with 9 bases between the two ends. The CDR3 contains 13 residues. The CDR3 sequence: CASSPGQSYGYTF. CDR3 DNA: TGTGCCAGCTCACCGGGGCAGTCCTATGGCTACACCTTC.

The chain recombines TRBV3-1 (or the pseudogene TRBV3-2) with TRBJ1-4, with a tentative D call TRBD1 (5 bases). Trimming pared 2 bases from V and 7 bases from J, leaving 17 bases between. Germline CDR1 LGHDT, CDR2 YNNKEL (reference sequence). The CDR3 has 16 residues. CDR3 loop: CASSQRWGKGGEKLFF. The CDR3 coding sequence is TGTGCCAGCAGCCAACGCTGGGGGAAGGGCGGTGAAAAACTGTTTTTT.

This clone was seen a few times. The chain carries TRBV6-2 or TRBV6-3 and TRBJ2-7, with TRBD1 as a possible D gene (5 bases). The CDR3 consists of 15 residues. Trimming pared 3 bases from V and 3 bases from J, leaving 15 bases between. Germline values: CDR1 MNHEY, CDR2 SVGEGT. Here the CDR3 DNA reads TGTGCCAGCAGTTATCGGGCAGGGATCGTCTACGAGCAGTACTTC. This codes for CASSYRAGIVYEQYF.

On this clone itself: The same CDR3 arises from other DNA sequences in this sample as well. This chain links TRBV7-2 with TRBJ1-4, with a possible D match to TRBD1 (5 bases). Trimming pared 1 base from V and 8 bases from J, leaving 8 bases between. From germline, CDR1 is SGHTA and CDR2 FQGNSA. The CDR3 consists of 13 residues. CDR3 residues: CASSLGGGEKLFF. The CDR3, as DNA: TGTGCCAGCAGCTTAGGTGGGGGGGAAAAACTGTTTTTT.

V gene TRBV5-1 combines with J gene TRBJ2-1; TRBD2 aligns across 14 bases. Germline lookup yields CDR1 SGHRS and CDR2 YFSETQ. This CDR3 comprises 15 residues. Trimming cost V 3 bases and J 5 bases; bases outside gene matches: 1. CDR3 sequence reads: CASSWTSGGNNEQFF. Written as DNA, the CDR3 is TGCGCCAGCAGCTGGACTAGCGGGGGGAACAATGAGCAGTTCTTC.

The chain links TRBV28 to TRBJ2-7; TRBD2 matches at 9 bases. CDR1 is MDHEN, CDR2 SYDVKM, per germline. The CDR3 has 15 residues. V shed 5 bases and J 2 bases; nucleotides not matched to a gene: 7. The chain's CDR3 is CASSPPTSGPYEQYF. The CDR3 DNA is TGTGCCAGCAGTCCTCCGACTAGCGGCCCCTACGAGCAGTACTTC. The variable domain in full, completed from reference TRBV28 and TRBJ2-7, reads DVKVTQSSRYLVKRTGEKVFLECVQDMDHENMFWYRQDPGLGLRLIYFSYDVKMKEKGDIPEGYSVSREKKERFSLILESASTNQTSMYLCASSPPTSGPYEQYFGPGTRLTVT.

This clone appeared a single time. The J gene is TRBJ1-3, the V gene TRBV25-1; D perhaps matches TRBD1 (5 bases). V shed 3 bases and J shed 2 bases, with 11 bases lying between them. Germline V CDR1 and CDR2: MGHDK, SYGVNS. The CDR3 spans 15 residues. CDR3 sequence: CASSDTRVAGNTIYF. For the CDR3, the DNA is TGTGCCAGCAGTGACACCAGGGTGGCTGGAAACACCATATATTTT.

In its sample, this clone was seen a few times. V usage is TRBV7-8 and J usage is TRBJ2-5; 9 bases fit TRBD1. The J segment lost 6 bases and the V segment lost 0 bases, leaving 8 bases of the junction unmatched. Germline CDR1 SGHVS, CDR2 FQNEAQ. The CDR3 contains 16 residues. CDR3 sequence (DNA): TGTGCCAGCAGCTTAGCCCCCGGGACAGGGACCAAGACCCAGTACTTC. Encoded protein: CASSLAPGTGTKTQYF.

The rearrangement links TRBV11-2 to TRBJ1-1; weak D call: TRBD1 (5 bases). The CDR3 spans 14 residues. Germline CDR1 is SGHAT and CDR2 is FQNNGV. V lost 1 base, J lost 2 bases, and 8 bases lay in between. Here the CDR3 reads CASSLAGSNTEAFF. The CDR3 bases are TGTGCCAGCAGCTTAGCAGGGTCCAACACTGAAGCTTTCTTT.

The chain links TRBV2 to TRBJ1-2, with TRBD1 matching 7 bases. CDR3 size: 12 residues. Germline V gene data show CDR1 as SNHLY and CDR2 as FYNNEI. Unmatched junction bases numbered 7, after V lost 7 bases and J lost 8 bases. The CDR3, as DNA: TGTGCCAGCATTAGGGACAGTGGAGGCTACACCTTC. Translated: CASIRDSGGYTF.

The J gene is TRBJ2-5, the V gene TRBV7-9; 9 bases line up with TRBD1. This CDR3 is 16 amino acids long. Germline V gene data show CDR1 as SEHNR and CDR2 as FQNEAQ (reference sequence). V lost 5 bases to trimming and J lost 3 bases; unmatched junction nucleotides: 10. CDR3 loop: CASSATGQGRKETQYF. CDR3 sequence (DNA): TGTGCCAGCAGCGCCACAGGACAGGGGCGCAAAGAGACCCAGTACTTC. Full variable domain (rest looked up from reference TRBV7-9 and TRBJ2-5): DTGVSQNPRHKITKRGQNVTFRCDPISEHNRLYWYRQTLGQGPEFLTYFQNEAQLEKSRLLSDRFSAERPKGSFSTLEIQRTEQGDSAMYLCASSATGQGRKETQYFGPGTRLLVL.

The rearrangement links TRBV11-2 to TRBJ1-1; TRBD1 aligns across 10 bases. The CDR3 is 16 residues long. The germline V gene encodes CDR1 SGHAT and CDR2 FQNNGV. After removal of 5 bases from V and 6 bases from J, the junction contained 12 bases not matched to a gene. The CDR3 DNA sequence: TGTGCCAGCAGCCCACGGGACAGGGGACTCCTGGCTGAAGCTTTCTTT. Translation gives CASSPRDRGLLAEAFF.